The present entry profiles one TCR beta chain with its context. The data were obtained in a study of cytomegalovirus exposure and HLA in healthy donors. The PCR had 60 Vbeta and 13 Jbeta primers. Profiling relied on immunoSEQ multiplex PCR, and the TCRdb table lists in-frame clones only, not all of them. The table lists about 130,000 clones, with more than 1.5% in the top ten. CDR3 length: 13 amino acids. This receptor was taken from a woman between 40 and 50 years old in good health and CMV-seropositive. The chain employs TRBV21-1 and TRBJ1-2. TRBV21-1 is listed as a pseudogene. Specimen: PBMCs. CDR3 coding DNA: TGTGCCAGCCACGGGGGGCAGGAAAGGGGCTACACCTTC. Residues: CASHGGQERGYTF.